This T cell receptor (beta chain) was identified during a study of OX40 agonist ivuxolimab in advanced cancers. Study-wide context: Ivuxolimab was an agonistic, fully human IgG2 monoclonal antibody directed against OX40 (CD134), a costimulatory receptor. Intravenous ivuxolimab was administered to patients every 2 weeks at six dose levels: 0.01, 0.1, 0.3, 1.5, 3 and 10 mg/kg. Of the roughly 54 patients in dose escalation, some 19 had hepatocellular carcinoma, some 15 had melanoma, 9 had renal cell carcinoma and 9 had head and neck cancer. In the dose-escalation cohort, over 65% of patients were male, and the mean age was approximately 64 years, with a range of about 20 to 79. Prior anti-PD-1, anti-PD-L1 or anti-CTLA-4 therapy was permitted, and checkpoint inhibitors had been received by more than 35% of dose-escalation patients. Three dose-escalation patients achieved partial responses, one with hepatocellular carcinoma and two with cutaneous melanoma. The point of sequencing TCRbeta in the periphery was to test whether ivuxolimab changed TCR sequence diversity and drove clonal T-cell expansion. The paper describes the monotherapy dose-escalation part (N ≈ 51 patients) of the phase I trial of ivuxolimab.

Study-level results and caveats: Low levels of normalized T-cell clonal expansion were also shown by some nonresponding patients. After ivuxolimab, CD8+ T cells had more expanded clones than CD4+ T cells on average. The antigen specificity of the peripheral T cells that underwent clonal expansion was not determined. At doses of 0.1 to 3.0 mg/kg, clonal expansion of both CD4+ and CD8+ T cells in blood was seen between baseline and week 6. In the 0.1-3.0 mg/kg groups, partial responders had among the lowest normalized peripheral clonal expansion, particularly in CD8+ T cells.

Genomic DNA was extracted from sorted cells for sequencing of the TCRbeta CDR3 region. The immunoSEQ Assay was used for sequencing of TCRbeta CDR3 regions. This immuneACCESS table, as held by TCRdb, lists in-frame sequences with V and J called but not all clones. Of the missing ones, under half trace to an unresolved V gene in checked studies; the others have no known cause. The sample table records over 100,000 clones; 75% to 90% of these occur just once. Together, the top ten hold around 0.55% of the sample. To note about this clone: The clone's antigen remains unknown. No base qualities exist here, and no much larger clone lies one base off it.

The trial excluded patients who had a history of autoimmune disease or were on systemic immunosuppression. Peripheral blood for TCR sequencing was collected from all dose cohorts at baseline, on cycle 4 day 1, and on cycle 7 day 1. Samples were obtained from an open-label, multicenter, first-in-human phase I dose-escalation trial of ivuxolimab. Adults with locally advanced or metastatic melanoma, renal cell, hepatocellular, or head and neck squamous cell carcinoma were enrolled in the trial. Before TCR sequencing, CD4+ T cells and CD8+ T cells were sorted from peripheral blood as separate populations. The germline V gene (reference sequence) supplies CDR1 SEHNR and CDR2 FQNEAQ. Trimming costs V 0 bases and J 2 bases, and their ends lie 8 bases apart. There are 14 amino acids in the CDR3, from cysteine to phenylalanine inclusive. CDR3 DNA only is kept here, 42 bases in frame from base 1.

The receptor's source is an adult with an advanced solid tumor such as melanoma, head and neck, liver or kidney cancer. This chain is built from TRBV7-9 and TRBJ2-7; tentative D gene TRBD2, with 7 bases matching. Sequencing used CD4+ or CD8+ T cells sorted from blood, obtained in a trial of the OX40 agonist ivuxolimab. The CDR3 amino acid sequence is: CASSLAGGAYEQYF. Here is the DNA: TGTGCCAGCAGCTTAGCAGGGGGGGCCTACGAGCAGTACTTC.